This T cell receptor beta chain stems from a study of T cells expressing NK-cell markers (dated by TCRdb to the early 2020s). With respect to the entire study: In sorted CD3+CD56+NKG2C+, CD3+CD56+NKG2C- and CD3+CD56-NKG2C+ T-cell subsets from roughly 8 donors, TCR beta-chain repertoires were profiled. Seven of the eight sequenced donors were HCMV-seropositive and one was HCMV-seronegative. All eight donors whose samples were sequenced were randomly selected healthy volunteers, three of them men and five women. The libraries were sequenced on Illumina HiSeq 2000/2500, MiSeq or NextSeq, producing 2 x 150 bp reads.

The sequencing machine was an Illumina HiSeq 2000. TCR beta cDNA libraries were prepared using 5'RACE template switching, which introduced a universal primer site and unique molecular identifiers. Priming for cDNA synthesis came from the TCR beta constant segment, and two successive PCR amplification steps followed. Concerning the study's data processing: MIGEC was used to demultiplex reads and group the reads by UMI, and MiTCR was used to assemble and quantify clonotypes. To remove erroneous sequences, TCR cDNA sequences were retained only when supported by two or more reads. The tcR package was used for downstream repertoire analysis, with clonotypes matched between fractions based on CDR3 nucleotide sequence plus V segment. VDJmatch was used to annotate antigen specificity against VDJdb, with one amino acid substitution in CDR3 allowed. One entry per CDR3 protein sequence results from the TCRdb reprocessing of the reads, with DNA left out. The V and J calls follow TCRdb's processing rather than the paper's. The sample's table lists a count of about 380,000 distinct CDR3 sequences. The ten most abundant clones make up around 4.9% of the sample.

From the cysteine up to the phenylalanine, the CDR3 has a length of 16 residues. The protein alone is recorded here. CDR1 and CDR2, per the germline V gene (reference sequence), are LGHDT and YNNKEL. HCMV serostatus was determined by detecting HCMV-specific IgG in serum with a commercial ELISA kit. Ficoll density gradient centrifugation was used to isolate peripheral blood mononuclear cells from blood. What the work shows at the level of the full study, not this receptor alone: For about 6 donors, the dominant CD3+CD56+NKG2C+ clonotypes were among the top 10 CD8+ clonotypes and accounted for about 1.0-7.5% of CD8+ T cells. Whether the expanded NKG2C-expressing T cell clones were specific for HCMV antigens was left unclear. Those dominant clonotypes were again the most abundant among CD3+CD56-NKG2C+ cells in a handful of donors, at roughly 25-65%.

In regard to this clonotype: No cognate antigen has been identified for it.

The sequenced sample was blood T cells: a sorted CD56 or NKG2C T cell subset, CD4+ or CD8+ T cells, or bulk PBMC T cells (not recorded which). The clonotype was recovered from a man aged 18 to 69 in good health. Here the chain combines TRBV3-1 and TRBJ2-7; TCRdb designates TRBD1, a call that cannot be tested without DNA. The CDR3 in this case is CASSPGTGGRLDEQYF.